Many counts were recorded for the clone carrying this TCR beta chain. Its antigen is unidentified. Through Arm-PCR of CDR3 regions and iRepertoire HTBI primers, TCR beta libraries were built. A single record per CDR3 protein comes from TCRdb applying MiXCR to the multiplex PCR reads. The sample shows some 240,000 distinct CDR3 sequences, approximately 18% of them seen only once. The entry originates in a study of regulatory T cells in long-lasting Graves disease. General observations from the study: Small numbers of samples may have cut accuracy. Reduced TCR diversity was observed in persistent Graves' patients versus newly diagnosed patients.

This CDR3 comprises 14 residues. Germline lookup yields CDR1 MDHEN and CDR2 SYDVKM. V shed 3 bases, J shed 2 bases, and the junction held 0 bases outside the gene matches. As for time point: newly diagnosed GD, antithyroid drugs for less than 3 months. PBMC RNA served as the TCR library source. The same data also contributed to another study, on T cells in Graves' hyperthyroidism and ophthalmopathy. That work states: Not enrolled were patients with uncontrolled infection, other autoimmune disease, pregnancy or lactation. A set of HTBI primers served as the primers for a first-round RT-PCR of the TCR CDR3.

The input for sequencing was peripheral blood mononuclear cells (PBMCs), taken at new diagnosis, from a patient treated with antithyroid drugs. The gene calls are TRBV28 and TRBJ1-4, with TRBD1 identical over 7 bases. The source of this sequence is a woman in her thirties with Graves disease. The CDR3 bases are TGTGCCAGCAGTTTGACAGGGACTAATGAAAAACTGTTTTTT. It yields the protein CASSLTGTNEKLFF.